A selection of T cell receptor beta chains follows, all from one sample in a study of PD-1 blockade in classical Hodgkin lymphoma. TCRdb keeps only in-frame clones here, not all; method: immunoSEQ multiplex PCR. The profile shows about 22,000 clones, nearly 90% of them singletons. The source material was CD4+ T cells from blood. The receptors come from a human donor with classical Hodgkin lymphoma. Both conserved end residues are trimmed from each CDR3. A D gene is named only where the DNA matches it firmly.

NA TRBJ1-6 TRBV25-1 ASSEEDRNSPLH
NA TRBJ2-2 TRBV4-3 ASSQENLRHTGELF
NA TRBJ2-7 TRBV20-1 SATRDSQY
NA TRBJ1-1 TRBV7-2 ASSLWGPAAEAF
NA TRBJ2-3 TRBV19 ASSPPGRATDTQY
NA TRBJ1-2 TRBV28 ASSLVNGYT
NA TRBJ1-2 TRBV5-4 ASSLTGYGYT
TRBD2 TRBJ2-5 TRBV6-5 ASSLLAEETQY
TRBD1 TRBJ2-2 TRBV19 ASRPGGTGELF
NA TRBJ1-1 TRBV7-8 ASSKGLGDTEAF
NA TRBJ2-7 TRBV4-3 ASSQIIDSSYEQY
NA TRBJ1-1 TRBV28 ASSRDTEAF
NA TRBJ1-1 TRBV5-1 ASEEADGDTEAF
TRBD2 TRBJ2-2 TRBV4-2 ASSLLAGTNTGELF
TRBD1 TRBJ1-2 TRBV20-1 SRGQGDGYT
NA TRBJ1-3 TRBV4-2 ASSWESGNTIY
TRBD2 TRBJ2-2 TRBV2 ASKASGREDTGELF
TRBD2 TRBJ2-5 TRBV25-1 ASSVRLAGGGSETQY
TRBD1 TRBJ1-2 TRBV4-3 ASSQDGDSISYGYT
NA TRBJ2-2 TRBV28 ASESQGPSPLNTGELF
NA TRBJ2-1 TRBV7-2 ASSLAGGNEQF
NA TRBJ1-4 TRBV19 ASRGEKLF
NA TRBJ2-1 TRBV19 ASSISAGKTYNEQF
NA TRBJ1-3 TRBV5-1 ASALGSGNTIY
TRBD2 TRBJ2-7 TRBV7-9 ASSRAGRGDSYEQY
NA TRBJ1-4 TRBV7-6 ASSLSTVNNEKLF
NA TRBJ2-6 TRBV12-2 ASRHSPPRPSGANVLT
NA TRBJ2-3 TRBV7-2 ASSLVQTFDTQY
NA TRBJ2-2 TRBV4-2 ASTPLTYGGALNTGELF
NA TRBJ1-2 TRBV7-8 ASSLGRGNGYT
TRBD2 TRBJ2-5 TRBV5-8 ASSSGGLVETQY
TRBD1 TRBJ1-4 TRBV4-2 ASSQGRAGGATNEKLF
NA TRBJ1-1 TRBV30 AWSPQDSVNTEAF
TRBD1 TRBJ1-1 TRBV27 ASSLIRDRGLNTEAF
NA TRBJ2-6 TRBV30 AWEGLQRTASGANVLT
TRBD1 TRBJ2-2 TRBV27 ASSFPRGRFPGELF
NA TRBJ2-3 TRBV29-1 SVTGPSTDTQY
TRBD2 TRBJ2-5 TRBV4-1 ASSQDRGGVRETQY
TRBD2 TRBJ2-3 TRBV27 ASSLAGATTDTQY
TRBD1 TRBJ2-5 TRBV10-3 ATGQGETQY
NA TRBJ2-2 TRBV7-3 ASSPQGRDTGELF
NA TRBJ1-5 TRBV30 AWSDYRGRNQPQH
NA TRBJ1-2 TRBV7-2 ASSFIQPGSYGYT
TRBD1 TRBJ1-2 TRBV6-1 ASSPQGTDPYGYT
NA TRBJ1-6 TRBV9 ASSARGKLAYNSPLH
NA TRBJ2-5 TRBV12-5 ASGWGAGETQY
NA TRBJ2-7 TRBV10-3 AISETGKRSYEQY
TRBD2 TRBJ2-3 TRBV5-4 ASSPVAGVLSDTQY
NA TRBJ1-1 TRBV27 ASSPGMGNTEAF
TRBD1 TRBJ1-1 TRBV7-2 ASDGQGALNTEAF
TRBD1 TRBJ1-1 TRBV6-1 ASRVTGGGTEAF
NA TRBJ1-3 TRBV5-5 ASRVVSGNTIY
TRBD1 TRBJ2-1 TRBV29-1 SVDADRGNEQF
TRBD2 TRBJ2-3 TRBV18 ASSPLVAGSHTDTQY
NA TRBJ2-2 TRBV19 ASTPQWNTGELF
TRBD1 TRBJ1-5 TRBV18 ASSPTGADQPQH
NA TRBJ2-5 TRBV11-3 ASSFSGAGKETQY
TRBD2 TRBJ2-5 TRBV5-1 ASSLAGTSGGSETQY